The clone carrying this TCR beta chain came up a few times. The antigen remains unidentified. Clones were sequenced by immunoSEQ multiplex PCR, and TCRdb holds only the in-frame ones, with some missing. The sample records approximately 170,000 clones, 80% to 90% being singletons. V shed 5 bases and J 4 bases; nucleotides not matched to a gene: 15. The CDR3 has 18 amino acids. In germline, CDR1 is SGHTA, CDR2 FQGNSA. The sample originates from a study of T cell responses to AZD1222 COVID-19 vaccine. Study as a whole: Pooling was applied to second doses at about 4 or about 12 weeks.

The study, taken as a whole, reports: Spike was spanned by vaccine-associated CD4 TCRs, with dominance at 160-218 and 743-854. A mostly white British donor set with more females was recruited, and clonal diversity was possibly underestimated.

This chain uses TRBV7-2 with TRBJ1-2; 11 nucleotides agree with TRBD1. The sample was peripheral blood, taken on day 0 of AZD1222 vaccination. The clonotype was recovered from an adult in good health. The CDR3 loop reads CASSTTGTGGPLGYGYTF. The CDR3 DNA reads TGTGCCAGCAGCACTACCGGGACAGGGGGGCCTCTAGGCTATGGCTACACCTTC.